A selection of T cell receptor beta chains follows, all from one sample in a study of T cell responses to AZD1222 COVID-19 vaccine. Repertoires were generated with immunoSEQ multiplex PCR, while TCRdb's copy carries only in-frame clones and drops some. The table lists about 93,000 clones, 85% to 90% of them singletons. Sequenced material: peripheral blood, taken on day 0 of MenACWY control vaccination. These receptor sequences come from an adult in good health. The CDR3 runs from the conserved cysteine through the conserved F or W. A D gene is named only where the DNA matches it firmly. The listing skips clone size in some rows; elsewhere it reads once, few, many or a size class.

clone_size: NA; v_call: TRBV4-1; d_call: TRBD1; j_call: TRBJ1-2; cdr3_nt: TGCGCCAGCAGCCAAGTTTCAACCCGGGACAGGGGCTATGGCTACACCTTC; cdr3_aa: CASSQVSTRDRGYGYTF
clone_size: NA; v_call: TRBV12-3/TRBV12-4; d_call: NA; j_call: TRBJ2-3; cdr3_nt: TGTGCCAGCAGCCCTTCTGCCTGGGATACGCAGTATTTT; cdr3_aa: CASSPSAWDTQYF
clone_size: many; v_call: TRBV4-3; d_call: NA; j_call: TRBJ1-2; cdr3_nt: TGCGCCAGCAGCCAAGATACCGCCGGGGCGGACGGCTACACCTTC; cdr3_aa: CASSQDTAGADGYTF
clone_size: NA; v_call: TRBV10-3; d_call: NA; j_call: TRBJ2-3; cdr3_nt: TGTGCCATCGATGGCGGTTCAGATACGCAGTATTTT; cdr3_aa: CAIDGGSDTQYF
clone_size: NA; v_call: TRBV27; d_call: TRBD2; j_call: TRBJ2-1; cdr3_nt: TGTGCCAGCAGTCCCCGACGGGGCGGGGGGCCCTCTTACAATGAGCAGTTCTTC; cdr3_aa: CASSPRRGGGPSYNEQFF
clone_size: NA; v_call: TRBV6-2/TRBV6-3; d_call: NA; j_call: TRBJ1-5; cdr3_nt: TGTGCCAGCAGTTGGACAAAGTATAGCAATCAGCCCCAGCATTTT; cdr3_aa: CASSWTKYSNQPQHF
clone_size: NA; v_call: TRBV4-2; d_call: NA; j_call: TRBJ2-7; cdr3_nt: TGTGCCAGCAGCCAAGATCTTGGCACCTACGAGCAGTACTTC; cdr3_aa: CASSQDLGTYEQYF
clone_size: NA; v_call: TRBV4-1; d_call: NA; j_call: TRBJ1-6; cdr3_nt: TGCGCCAGCAGCCAAGACGGCGTCCCCCTGGATTCACCCCTCCACTTT; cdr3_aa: CASSQDGVPLDSPLHF
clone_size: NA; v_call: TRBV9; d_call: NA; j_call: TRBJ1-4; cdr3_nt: TGTGCCAGCAGCGTAGGTGACTCCCTATCCGGAAAACTGTTTTTT; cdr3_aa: CASSVGDSLSGKLFF
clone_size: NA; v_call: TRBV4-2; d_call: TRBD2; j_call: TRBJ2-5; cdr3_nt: TGTGCCAGCAGCCAAGCGGGGGGGGTTGAGACCCAGTACTTC; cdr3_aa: CASSQAGGVETQYF
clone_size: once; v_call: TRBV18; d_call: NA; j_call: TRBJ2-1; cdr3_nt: TGTGCCAGCTCCCGAGATACCTTCTCCTACAATGAGCAGTTCTTC; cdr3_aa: CASSRDTFSYNEQFF
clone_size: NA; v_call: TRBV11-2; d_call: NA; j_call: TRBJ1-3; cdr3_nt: TGTGCCAGCAGCCCCGTTCGAAACACCATATATTTT; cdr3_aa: CASSPVRNTIYF
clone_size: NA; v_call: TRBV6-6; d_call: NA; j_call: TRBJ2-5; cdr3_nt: TGTGCCAGCAGCCAACAGGGTTGGGAGACCCAGTACTTC; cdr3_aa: CASSQQGWETQYF
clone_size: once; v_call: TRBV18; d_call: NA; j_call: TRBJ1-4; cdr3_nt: TGTGCCAGCTCCTTAAGGGACGGAACTAATGAAAAACTGTTTTTT; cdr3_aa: CASSLRDGTNEKLFF
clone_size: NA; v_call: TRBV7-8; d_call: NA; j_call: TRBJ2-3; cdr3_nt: TGTGCCAGCAGCTTAAGGGTCTGGGATACGCAGTATTTT; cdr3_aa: CASSLRVWDTQYF
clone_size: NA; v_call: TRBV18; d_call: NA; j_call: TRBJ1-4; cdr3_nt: TGTGCCAGCTCACCAGGGTTGGGCGAAAAACTGTTTTTT; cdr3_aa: CASSPGLGEKLFF
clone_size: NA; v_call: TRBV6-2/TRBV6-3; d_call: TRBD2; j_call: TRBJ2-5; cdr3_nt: TGTGCCAGCAGTTACTATCGACTAGCGGGGGGTTCGGAGACCCAGTACTTC; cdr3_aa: CASSYYRLAGGSETQYF
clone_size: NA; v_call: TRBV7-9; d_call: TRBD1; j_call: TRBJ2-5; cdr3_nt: TGTGCCAGCAGCGACGACAGGGGGCAGATCAGGGAGACCCAGTACTTC; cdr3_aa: CASSDDRGQIRETQYF
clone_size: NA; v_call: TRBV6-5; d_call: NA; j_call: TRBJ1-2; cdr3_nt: TGTGCCAGCAGCTTGTTAAGGGAAGGGCATGGCTACACCTTC; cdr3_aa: CASSLLREGHGYTF
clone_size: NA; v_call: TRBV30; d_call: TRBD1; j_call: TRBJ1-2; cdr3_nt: TGTGCCTGGAGGGAGGCAGGGGGTAATAAGGGCTACACCTTC; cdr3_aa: CAWREAGGNKGYTF
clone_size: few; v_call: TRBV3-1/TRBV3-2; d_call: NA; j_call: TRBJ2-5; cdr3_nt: TGTGCCAGCAGCCAAGGGAAGACCCAGTACTTC; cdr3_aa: CASSQGKTQYF
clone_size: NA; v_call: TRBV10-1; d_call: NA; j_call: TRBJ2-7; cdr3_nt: TGCGCCAGCAGTGAGGGGGTAGGGAACTCCTACGAGCAGTACTTC; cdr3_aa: CASSEGVGNSYEQYF
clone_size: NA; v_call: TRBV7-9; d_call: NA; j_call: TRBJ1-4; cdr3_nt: TGTGCCAGCAGCTTGGGGGTGACAGCGAGCAATGAAAAACTGTTTTTT; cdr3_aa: CASSLGVTASNEKLFF
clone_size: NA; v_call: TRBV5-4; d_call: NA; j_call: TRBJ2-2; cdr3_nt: TGTGCCAGCAGCTTGGCTTCCCTCGGCGCGGGGACCGGGGAGCTGTTTTTT; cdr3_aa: CASSLASLGAGTGELFF
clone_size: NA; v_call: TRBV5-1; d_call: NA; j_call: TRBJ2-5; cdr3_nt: TGCGCCAGCAGCTTGGGATGGGGGGACCAAGAGACCCAGTACTTC; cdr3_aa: CASSLGWGDQETQYF
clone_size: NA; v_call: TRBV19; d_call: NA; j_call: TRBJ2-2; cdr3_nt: TGTGCCAGTAGTATAGGTGGTGGTTCGAACACCGGGGAGCTGTTTTTT; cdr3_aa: CASSIGGGSNTGELFF
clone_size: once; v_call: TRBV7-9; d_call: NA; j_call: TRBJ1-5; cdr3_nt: TGTGCCAGCAGCTTAAGTAATAGCAATCAGCCCCAGCATTTT; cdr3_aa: CASSLSNSNQPQHF
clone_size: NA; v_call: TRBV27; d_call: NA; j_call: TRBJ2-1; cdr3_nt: TGTGCCAGCAGTTTAGCGGGCCCTACCTACAATGAGCAGTTCTTC; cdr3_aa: CASSLAGPTYNEQFF
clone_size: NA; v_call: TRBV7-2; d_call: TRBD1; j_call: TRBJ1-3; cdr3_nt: TGTGCCAGCAGCTTAGGTTTGGGGGACAGGGCTGGAAACACCATATATTTT; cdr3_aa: CASSLGLGDRAGNTIYF
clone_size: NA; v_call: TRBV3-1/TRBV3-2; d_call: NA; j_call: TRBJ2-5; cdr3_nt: TGTGCCAGCAGCCAGTCTGGGACCCAGTACTTC; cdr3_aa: CASSQSGTQYF
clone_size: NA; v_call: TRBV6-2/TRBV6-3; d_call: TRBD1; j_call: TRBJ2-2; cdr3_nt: TGTGCCAGCAGTAGACCGGGACAGGTCACCGGGGAGCTGTTTTTT; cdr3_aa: CASSRPGQVTGELFF
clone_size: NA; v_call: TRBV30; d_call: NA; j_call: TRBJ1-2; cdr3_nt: TGTGCCTGGAGTGCACCCGGGACATTGGGCTACACCTTC; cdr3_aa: CAWSAPGTLGYTF
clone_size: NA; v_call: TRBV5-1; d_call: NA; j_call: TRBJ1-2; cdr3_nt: TGCGCCAGCACCACTGACAGCCTTAACTATGGCTACACCTTC; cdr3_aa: CASTTDSLNYGYTF
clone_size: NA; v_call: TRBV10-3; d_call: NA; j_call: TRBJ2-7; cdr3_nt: TGTGCCATCAGACGGGACTACGAGCAGTACTTC; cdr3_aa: CAIRRDYEQYF
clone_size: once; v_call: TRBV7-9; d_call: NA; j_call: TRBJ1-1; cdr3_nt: TGTGCCAGCAGCCACCGGGAGGGGCTTAACACTGAAGCTTTCTTT; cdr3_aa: CASSHREGLNTEAFF
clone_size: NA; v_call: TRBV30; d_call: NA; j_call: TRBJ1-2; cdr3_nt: TGTGCCTGGACCCTGGTAGTCTCCGGTGGCTACACCTTC; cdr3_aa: CAWTLVVSGGYTF
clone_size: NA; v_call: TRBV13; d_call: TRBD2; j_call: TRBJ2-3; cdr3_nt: TGTGCCAGCAGCCTTTTCCAGCGGGGGGCGGATACGCAGTATTTT; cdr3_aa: CASSLFQRGADTQYF
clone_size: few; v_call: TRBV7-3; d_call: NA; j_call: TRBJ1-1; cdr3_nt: TGTGCCAGCAGTCCAGGGCCCGAGGCTGAAGCTTTCTTT; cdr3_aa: CASSPGPEAEAFF
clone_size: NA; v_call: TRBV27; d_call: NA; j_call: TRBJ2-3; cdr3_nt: TGTGCCAGCAGTCCTCAGGTATCGGGACATTCAGATACGCAGTATTTT; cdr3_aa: CASSPQVSGHSDTQYF
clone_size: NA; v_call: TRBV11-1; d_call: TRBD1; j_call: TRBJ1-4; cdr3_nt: TGTGCCAGCTTTAAACACCTGGACAGGGGTGAAAAACTGTTTTTT; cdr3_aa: CASFKHLDRGEKLFF
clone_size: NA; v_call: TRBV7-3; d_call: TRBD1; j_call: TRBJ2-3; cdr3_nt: TGTGCCAGCAGCTTAATGGGGACAGGAGGGACAGATACGCAGTATTTT; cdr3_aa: CASSLMGTGGTDTQYF
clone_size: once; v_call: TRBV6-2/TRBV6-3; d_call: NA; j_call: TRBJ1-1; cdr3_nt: TGTGCCAGCAGTTCGGGAACAGTCAACACTGAAGCTTTCTTT; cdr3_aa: CASSSGTVNTEAFF
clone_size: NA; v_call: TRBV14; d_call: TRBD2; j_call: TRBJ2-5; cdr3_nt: TGTGCCAGCAGCCAACCACTAGCGGGCCAAGAGACCCAGTACTTC; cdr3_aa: CASSQPLAGQETQYF
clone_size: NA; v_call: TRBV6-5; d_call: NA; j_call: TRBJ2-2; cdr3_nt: TGTGCCACCAGAGTAGGTGTAGGCACCGGGGAGCTGTTTTTT; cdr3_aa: CATRVGVGTGELFF
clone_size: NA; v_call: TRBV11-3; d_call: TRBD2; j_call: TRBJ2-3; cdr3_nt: TGTGCCAGCAGCTTTCTACTAGCGGGAAGTCCGGCAGATACGCAGTATTTT; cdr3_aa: CASSFLLAGSPADTQYF
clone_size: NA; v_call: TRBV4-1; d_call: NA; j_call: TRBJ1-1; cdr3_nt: TGCGCCAGCAGCCAAGATCCACAGTTGAACACTGAAGCTTTCTTT; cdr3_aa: CASSQDPQLNTEAFF
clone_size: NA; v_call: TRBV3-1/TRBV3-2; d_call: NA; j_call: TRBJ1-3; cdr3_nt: TGTGCCAGCAGCCAAGTAAGGCAACTAGGAAACACCATATATTTT; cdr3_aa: CASSQVRQLGNTIYF
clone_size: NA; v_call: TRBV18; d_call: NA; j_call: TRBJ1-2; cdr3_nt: TGTGCCAGCTCACCTCAATCAGGGTGGGACTACACCTTC; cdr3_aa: CASSPQSGWDYTF
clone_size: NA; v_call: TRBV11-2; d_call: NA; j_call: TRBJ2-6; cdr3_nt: TGTGCCAGCAGCTTAACGGGGGCCAACGTCCTGACTTTC; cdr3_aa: CASSLTGANVLTF
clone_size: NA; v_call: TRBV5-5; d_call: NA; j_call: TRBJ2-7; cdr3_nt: TGTGCCAGCAGCATCAACAGGCTCTACGAGCAGTACTTC; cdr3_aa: CASSINRLYEQYF
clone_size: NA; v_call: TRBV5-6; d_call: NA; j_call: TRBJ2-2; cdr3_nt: TGTGCCAGCAGCAGGCCGGCGACGGCGAACACCGGGGAGCTGTTTTTT; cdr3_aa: CASSRPATANTGELFF
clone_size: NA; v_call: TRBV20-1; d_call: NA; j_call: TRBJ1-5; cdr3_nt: TGCAGTGCTAGTAAGCAGAGCAATCAGCCCCAGCATTTT; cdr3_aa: CSASKQSNQPQHF
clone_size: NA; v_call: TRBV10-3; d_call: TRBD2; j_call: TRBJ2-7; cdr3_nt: TGTGCCGCTGGACTAGCGGGGGCCTACGAGCAGTACTTC; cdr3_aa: CAAGLAGAYEQYF